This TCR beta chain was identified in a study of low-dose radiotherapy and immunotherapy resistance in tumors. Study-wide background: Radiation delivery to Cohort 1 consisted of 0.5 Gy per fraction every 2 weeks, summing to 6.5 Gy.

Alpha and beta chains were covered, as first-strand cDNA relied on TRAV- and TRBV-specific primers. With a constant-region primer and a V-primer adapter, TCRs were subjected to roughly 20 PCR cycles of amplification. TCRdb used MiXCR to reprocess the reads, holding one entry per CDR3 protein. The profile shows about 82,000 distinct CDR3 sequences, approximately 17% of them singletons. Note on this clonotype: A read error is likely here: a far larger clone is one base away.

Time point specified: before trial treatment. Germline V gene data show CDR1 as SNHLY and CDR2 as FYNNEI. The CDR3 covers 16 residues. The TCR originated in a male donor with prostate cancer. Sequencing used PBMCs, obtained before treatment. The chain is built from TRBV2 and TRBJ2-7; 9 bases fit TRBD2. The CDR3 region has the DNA TGTGCCAGCAGCCCAACCCGGGGCGGGGGGGCCTATGAGCAGTACTTC. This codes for CASSPTRGGGAYEQYF.